This T cell receptor beta chain was sequenced for a study of control samples from healthy donors and cancer patients. The junction had 6 bases not matched to a gene; V was cut back by 1 base and J by 0 bases. CDR1 is SGHVS and CDR2 is FQNEAQ in the germline V gene. This CDR3 spans 17 amino acids. Some clones are missing from TCRdb's copy, which holds only in-frame ones; the method was immunoSEQ multiplex PCR. The table lists roughly 130,000 clones, 75% to 95% of them singletons, with roughly 2.7% in the top ten. The TCR originated in a man between 18 and 29 years old in good health. Sequencing was performed on blood. V is TRBV7-8 and J is TRBJ2-3; 8 bases are shared with TRBD2. The CDR3 DNA follows: TGTGCCAGCAGCTTAGGTGGGACTAGAGCTAGCACAGATACGCAGTATTTT. It yields the protein CASSLGGTRASTDTQYF.